The 4 T cell receptor beta chains reported below all come from one sample, sequenced in a study of shared clonotypes between healthy human individuals. The assay was immunoSEQ multiplex PCR, and TCRdb's table has in-frame clones only and misses some. The table includes 900,000 to 1,200,000 clones, around 82% detected once. The specimen was memory CD4+ T cells from PBMCs. This sample's subset: CD45RA-negative fraction. These receptors originate from a young man in good health. Some clones in this sample may be carry-over from other donors' samples.

The CDR3 DNA reads TGTGCCAGCAGATTTCCGGGGTACAATGAGCAGTTCTTC. This codes for CASRFPGYNEQFF. This chain connects TRBV28 to TRBJ2-1, with D perhaps matching TRBD2 (5 bases). The CDR3 extends over 13 amino acids. Germline V gene data show CDR1 as MDHEN and CDR2 as SYDVKM. Trimming left V 6 bases short and J 4 bases short, with 10 bases between.

This clone was recorded once. CDR3 region: CASSKRQGSRNEQFF. CDR3 sequence (DNA): TGTGCCAGCAGTAAAAGACAGGGATCTCGCAATGAGCAGTTCTTC. J is TRBJ2-1 and V is TRBV6-5; 7 positions match TRBD1. Trimming cost V 5 bases and J 6 bases; bases outside gene matches: 10. The CDR3 consists of 15 residues. Germline assignment: CDR1 MNHEY and CDR2 SVGAGI.

V is TRBV10-3 and J is TRBJ1-3; D is unclear. V shed 3 bases and J shed 0 bases, with 6 bases lying between them. The CDR3 runs to 14 residues. Germline-derived CDR1 and CDR2 are ENHRY and SYGVKD. The CDR3 loop reads CAISDRSSGNTIYF. The DNA of the CDR3 is TGTGCCATCAGTGACAGGAGCTCTGGAAACACCATATATTTT.

To note about this clone: Just one base apart from a much larger clone, this may be a read error. The chain carries TRBV10-3 and TRBJ2-1; 9 bases are a match to TRBD2. With 6 bases clipped from V and 6 bases from J, the junction kept 6 bases outside the gene matches. This CDR3 has 14 residues. Germline V gene lookup returns CDR1 ENHRY and CDR2 SYGVKD. The CDR3 DNA reads TGTGCCATCAGCGGGACTAGCCCGGGCAATGAGCAGTTCTTC. Amino acid sequence: CAISGTSPGNEQFF.